These 26 T cell receptor beta chains were all obtained from the same sample, sequenced in a study of control samples from healthy donors and cancer patients. Using immunoSEQ multiplex PCR, the repertoire was profiled, and TCRdb retains in-frame clones only, with some absent. The table has around 75,000 clones, around 92% seen once. The sequencing input was blood. These receptors all come from an older woman in good health.

This clone was observed once. The gene calls are TRBV6-5 and TRBJ1-2; D may be TRBD1 (5 bases). CDR1 is MNHEY and CDR2 is SVGAGI in the germline V gene. Between the trimmed V and J ends, which lost 5 bases and 5 bases, there was a span of 6 bases. The CDR3 totals 11 residues. CDR3 bases: TGTGCCAGCAGTACAGGATATGGCTACACCTTC. Protein sequence: CASSTGYGYTF.

The genes are TRBV28 and TRBJ2-7, with D maybe TRBD1 (5 bases). The CDR3 has 15 residues. The germline V gene has CDR1 MDHEN and CDR2 SYDVKM. Trimming removed 5 bases from V and 2 bases from J, with 16 bases in between. CDR3 region: CASSPPDTSTYEQYF. The CDR3 nucleotides are TGTGCCAGCAGTCCCCCGGACACCTCGACCTACGAGCAGTACTTC.

The chain employs TRBV19 and TRBJ1-5; D unclear. V was cut by 3 bases and J by 0 bases, with 12 bases left in between. CDR1 is LNHDA and CDR2 is SQIVND in the germline V gene (reference sequence). CDR3 length equals 16 residues. The CDR3 DNA is TGTGCCAGTAGTATCTCCAGGAGGCTTAGCAATCAGCCCCAGCATTTT. This translates into CASSISRRLSNQPQHF.

The chain recombines TRBV7-8 with TRBJ2-1, with D possibly being TRBD2 (6 bases). Per the germline V gene, CDR1 is SGHVS and CDR2 is FQNEAQ. CDR3 length: 16 amino acids. V was cut by 1 base and J by 1 base, with 11 bases left in between. DNA for the CDR3: TGTGCCAGCAGCTTAGAGGAGGGGCGGTCCTACAATGAGCAGTTCTTC. Its protein is CASSLEEGRSYNEQFF.

The genes are TRBV24-1 and TRBJ1-5, with 9 bases that match TRBD1. Germline-derived CDR1 and CDR2 are KGHDR and SFDVKD. The CDR3 is made up of 14 amino acids. J was trimmed by 8 bases and V by 9 bases; bases with no gene match: 10. Written as DNA, the CDR3 is TGTGCCACCGGGCGGACAGGGGATAGAGAGCCCCAGCATTTT. Translated: CATGRTGDREPQHF.

This chain uses TRBV12-5 with TRBJ2-1; a weak D match, TRBD2 (5 bases). Trimming left V 1 base short and J 6 bases short, with 22 bases between. In germline, CDR1 is LGHNT, CDR2 FRNRAP. The length of the CDR3 is 18 residues. CDR3 sequence: CASGLAPLGGGGSNEQFF. DNA for the CDR3: TGTGCTAGTGGTTTGGCCCCACTGGGCGGAGGTGGAAGCAATGAGCAGTTCTTC.

The chain combines TRBV28 with TRBJ1-5; tentative D call: TRBD1 (5 bases). The CDR3 is made up of 16 amino acids. Trimming took 5 bases from V and 2 from J, leaving 16 bases between them. Looked up from germline, CDR1 is MDHEN and CDR2 is SYDVKM. This chain's CDR3 is CASSPLVAGRNQPQHF. The CDR3 nucleotides read TGTGCCAGCAGTCCTCTCGTGGCGGGGCGCAATCAGCCCCAGCATTTT.

This chain links TRBV5-5 with TRBJ1-2; 8 nucleotides align to TRBD1. The CDR3 covers 14 residues. With 4 bases clipped from V and 6 bases from J, the junction kept 8 bases outside the gene matches. Germline values: CDR1 SGHKS, CDR2 YYEKEE (reference sequence). CDR3 in amino acids: CASSLRTGQNGYTF. The CDR3 bases are TGTGCCAGCAGCCTTCGGACAGGGCAGAATGGCTACACCTTC.

The chain couples TRBV7-8 to TRBJ1-6, with D possibly matching TRBD1 (5 bases). The CDR3 covers 15 residues. The germline V gene encodes CDR1 SGHVS and CDR2 FQNEAQ. V lost 5 bases, J lost 7 bases, and 15 bases lay in between. CDR3 nucleotides: TGTGCCAGCAGCGCCCGGGGGGGAGTGAATTCACCCCTCCACTTT. Translated: CASSARGGVNSPLHF.

The chain carries TRBV3-1 (or the pseudogene TRBV3-2) and TRBJ1-6; no clear D. V lost 1 base and J lost 7, with 14 bases in between. CDR3 length equals 16 residues. CDR1 and CDR2 from the germline V gene are LGHDT and YNNKEL (reference sequence). The chain's CDR3 is CASSQVLTPGNSPLHF. The CDR3 DNA reads as TGTGCCAGCAGCCAAGTGTTGACCCCGGGGAATTCACCCCTCCACTTT.

The V gene is TRBV6-1, the J gene TRBJ1-2; no definite D call. V dropped 2 bases and J dropped 7 bases, with 14 bases sitting between them. The CDR3 has 14 amino acids. Germline V lookup: CDR1 MNHNS, CDR2 SASEGT. The CDR3 DNA follows: TGTGCCAGCAGTGAACGGGCAAAAGGCCGTGGCTACACCTTC. Translating it yields CASSERAKGRGYTF.

The chain is built from TRBV27 and TRBJ1-6, with TRBD1 as a possible D gene (5 bases). Trimming removed 7 bases at V and 14 bases at J, with 21 bases between. CDR1 is MNHEY, CDR2 SMNVEV, per germline (reference sequence). This CDR3 comprises 14 residues. The DNA of the CDR3 is TGTGCCAGCACTAATCCCAATATTGGGGGATCCCTCCACTTT. It is translated as CASTNPNIGGSLHF.

The chain uses TRBV5-6 and TRBJ1-2; possibly TRBD1 for D (5 bases). CDR1 is SGHDT, CDR2 YYEEEE, per germline. V lost 5 bases to trimming and J lost 5 bases, with 13 bases between them. The CDR3 consists of 13 residues. CDR3 DNA: TGTGCCAGCAGTAGGCAGGGAGAGTATGGCTACACCTTC. Amino acids: CASSRQGEYGYTF.

This chain connects TRBV5-1 to TRBJ1-4, with a weak D call TRBD1 (6 bases). The CDR3 loop spans 13 amino acids. V gave up 6 bases and J gave up 7 bases, with 13 bases separating them. The germline V gene has CDR1 SGHRS and CDR2 YFSETQ. The CDR3 protein is CASTTWTAEKLFF. For the CDR3, the DNA is TGCGCCAGCACGACCTGGACAGCTGAAAAACTGTTTTTT.

J is TRBJ2-2 and V is TRBV19; TRBD2 agrees at 9 bases. Germline trimming cut 10 bases from V and 0 bases from J; bases unmatched to any gene: 9. This CDR3 is built from 16 residues. In germline, CDR1 is LNHDA, CDR2 SQIVND (reference sequence). The CDR3 bases are TGTGCCACCCGACTTAGCGGGGGCGCGAACACCGGGGAGCTGTTTTTT. Protein: CATRLSGGANTGELFF.

This chain uses TRBV29-1 with TRBJ1-3; perhaps TRBD1 as D (6 bases). Deletions cut 6 bases from V and 8 bases from J, with 14 bases between. There are 12 residues in the CDR3. Per germline, CDR1 SQVTM and CDR2 ANQGSEA. The CDR3 here is CSVQGSADTIYF. CDR3 DNA sequence: TGCAGCGTCCAGGGGAGTGCTGACACCATATATTTT.

This chain uses TRBV10-3 with TRBJ1-1; D may be TRBD1 (5 bases). The CDR3 extends over 15 amino acids. Germline CDR1 is ENHRY and CDR2 is SYGVKD. The germline V and J ends were trimmed by 6 bases and 0 bases, with 14 bases remaining between them. The chain's CDR3 is CAISGTGAMNTEAFF. The CDR3 nucleotides read TGTGCCATCAGCGGAACAGGAGCCATGAACACTGAAGCTTTCTTT.

The chain uses TRBV3-1 (or the pseudogene TRBV3-2) and TRBJ2-3; D gene unclear. V was shortened by 4 bases and J by 2 bases, with 4 bases between the two germline ends. The CDR3 covers 12 residues. Germline V gene lookup returns CDR1 LGHDT and CDR2 YNNKEL (reference sequence). The CDR3 sequence is CASSRDTDTQYF. The CDR3 DNA reads as TGTGCCAGCAGCCGGGACACAGATACGCAGTATTTT.

The V call is TRBV19, the J call TRBJ1-4, with 9 positions matching TRBD1. V trimming: 7 bases; J trimming: 5 bases; junction bases outside the gene matches: 5. The CDR3 totals 14 residues. The germline gives CDR1 LNHDA, CDR2 SQIVND (reference sequence). CDR3 nucleotides: TGTGCCAGTACCAAGGGGACAGGGAATGAAAAACTGTTTTTT. Translated: CASTKGTGNEKLFF. The whole variable domain, filled in from reference TRBV19 and TRBJ1-4, reads DGGITQSPKYLFRKEGQNVTLSCEQNLNHDAMYWYRQDPGQGLRLIYYSQIVNDFQKGDIAEGYSVSREKKESFPLTVTSAQKNPTAFYLCASTKGTGNEKLFFGSGTQLSVL.

In its sample, this clone was seen once. The genes are TRBV28 and TRBJ1-1, with no clear D. There are 11 residues in the CDR3. V was shortened by 3 bases and J by 4 bases, with 3 bases between the two germline ends. Per the germline V gene, CDR1 is MDHEN and CDR2 is SYDVKM. The CDR3 region is CASSFFTEAFF. The CDR3 DNA reads as TGTGCCAGCAGTTTCTTCACTGAAGCTTTCTTT. Full variable domain (rest looked up from reference TRBV28 and TRBJ1-1): DVKVTQSSRYLVKRTGEKVFLECVQDMDHENMFWYRQDPGLGLRLIYFSYDVKMKEKGDIPEGYSVSREKKERFSLILESASTNQTSMYLCASSFFTEAFFGQGTRLTVV.

This chain joins TRBV4-2 and TRBJ2-5; TRBD1 aligns across 7 bases. CDR1 LGHNA and CDR2 YNFKEQ come from the germline V gene. CDR3 length equals 13 residues. V shed 5 bases, J shed 3 bases, and the junction held 3 bases outside the gene matches. The CDR3 region has the DNA TGTGCCAGCAGCTTCGACAGGGAAGAGACCCAGTACTTC. Translated: CASSFDREETQYF.

The V call is TRBV19, the J call TRBJ2-7; D is perhaps TRBD2 (5 bases). Germline V gives CDR1 LNHDA, CDR2 SQIVND (reference sequence). This CDR3 has 13 amino acids. The ends were cut back, 2 bases at V and 7 bases at J, with 12 bases in the middle. The CDR3 here is CASSISPTGEQYF. The DNA of the CDR3 is TGTGCCAGTAGTATAAGTCCTACGGGGGAGCAGTACTTC.

The chain is built from TRBV5-1 and TRBJ2-7, with TRBD1 matching over 12 bases. Germline-derived CDR1 and CDR2 are SGHRS and YFSETQ. This CDR3 contains 15 residues. V was clipped by 4 bases and J by 6 bases; unmatched bases: 8. In DNA form, the CDR3 reads TGCGCCAGCAGCGAATATGGGACAGGGGGCGGCGAGCAGTACTTC. The encoded protein is CASSEYGTGGGEQYF.

The V and J genes are TRBV10-1 and TRBJ1-4, with 7 nucleotides matching TRBD1. CDR1 is WNHNN and CDR2 is SYGVQD in the germline V gene (reference sequence). The CDR3 has 17 residues. The junction had 17 bases not matched to a gene; V was cut back by 6 bases and J by 7 bases. CDR3 amino acids: CASSEEGQSPEIEKLFF. The CDR3 DNA is TGCGCCAGCAGCGAAGAGGGACAGTCACCCGAGATTGAAAAACTGTTTTTT.

The rearrangement joins TRBV19 to TRBJ2-5; tentative D call: TRBD1 (5 bases). The CDR3 runs 15 residues. From germline, CDR1 is LNHDA and CDR2 SQIVND (reference sequence). V was cut by 1 base and J by 4 bases, with 13 bases left in between. This chain's CDR3 is CASSIGQGLSETQYF. The CDR3 DNA reads TGTGCCAGTAGTATAGGTCAGGGCCTATCAGAGACCCAGTACTTC.

The chain employs TRBV27 and TRBJ1-4, with 8 bases fitting TRBD1. Germline-derived CDR1 and CDR2 are MNHEY and SMNVEV (reference sequence). CDR3 length: 15 amino acids. V lost 7 bases and J lost 8; bases outside the gene matches: 12. The CDR3 bases are TGTGCCAGCATGGATATGACAGGGGTGAAAGAAAAACTGTTTTTT. It codes for CASMDMTGVKEKLFF.